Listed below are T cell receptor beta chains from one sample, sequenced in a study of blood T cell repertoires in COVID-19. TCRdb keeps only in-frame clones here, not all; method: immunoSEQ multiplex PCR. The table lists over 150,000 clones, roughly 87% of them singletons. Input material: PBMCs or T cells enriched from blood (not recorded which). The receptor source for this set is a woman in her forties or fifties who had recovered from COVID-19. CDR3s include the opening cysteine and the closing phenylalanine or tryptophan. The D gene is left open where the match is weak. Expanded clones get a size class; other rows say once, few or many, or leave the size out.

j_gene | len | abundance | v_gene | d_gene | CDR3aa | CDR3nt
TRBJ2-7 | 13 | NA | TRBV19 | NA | CASSWQISYEQYF | TGTGCCAGTTCTTGGCAGATCTCCTACGAGCAGTACTTC
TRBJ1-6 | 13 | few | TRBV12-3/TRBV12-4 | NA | CASSSDSNSPLHF | TGTGCCAGCAGTTCGGACAGCAATTCACCCCTCCACTTT
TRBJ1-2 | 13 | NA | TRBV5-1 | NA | CASSQERRGGYTF | TGCGCCAGCTCGCAGGAAAGAAGGGGTGGCTACACCTTC
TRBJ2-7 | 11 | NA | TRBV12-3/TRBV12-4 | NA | CASSFSYEQYF | TGTGCCAGCAGCTTCTCCTACGAGCAGTACTTC
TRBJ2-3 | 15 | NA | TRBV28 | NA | CASSQYRTSTDTQYF | TGTGCCAGCAGCCAATATCGGACTAGCACAGATACGCAGTATTTT
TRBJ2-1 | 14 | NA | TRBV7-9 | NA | CASSLVGRDNEQFF | TGTGCCAGCAGCTTAGTGGGCAGGGACAATGAGCAGTTCTTC
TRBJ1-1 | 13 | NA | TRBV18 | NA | CASSLQGNTEAFF | TGTGCCAGCTCACTACAGGGGAACACTGAAGCTTTCTTT
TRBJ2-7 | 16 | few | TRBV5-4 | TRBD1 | CASSLRSQQGGYEQYF | TGTGCCAGCAGCTTGCGTTCCCAACAGGGGGGCTACGAGCAGTACTTC
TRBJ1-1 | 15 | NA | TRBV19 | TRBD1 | CASSVAGGANTEAFF | TGTGCCAGTAGTGTAGCAGGGGGCGCGAACACTGAAGCTTTCTTT
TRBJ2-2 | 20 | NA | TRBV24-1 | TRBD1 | CATSDKRGGQGESNTGELFF | TGTGCCACCAGTGACAAGAGAGGAGGACAGGGGGAATCGAACACCGGGGAGCTGTTTTTT
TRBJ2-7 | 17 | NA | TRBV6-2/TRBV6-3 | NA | CASSYPLDRAGAYEQYF | TGTGCCAGCAGTTACCCCCTGGACAGGGCGGGGGCCTACGAGCAGTACTTC
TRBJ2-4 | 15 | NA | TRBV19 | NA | CASGPNGLTKNIQYF | TGTGCCAGTGGACCCAATGGACTAACCAAAAACATTCAGTACTTC
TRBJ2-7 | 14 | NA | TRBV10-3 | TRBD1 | CAISGAGGGYEQYF | TGTGCCATCAGCGGCGCAGGGGGCGGCTACGAGCAGTACTTC
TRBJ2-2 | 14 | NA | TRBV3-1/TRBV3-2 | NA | CASSPRLGTGELFF | TGTGCCAGCAGCCCTCGACTAGGGACCGGGGAGCTGTTTTTT
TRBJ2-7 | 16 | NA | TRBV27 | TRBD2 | CASSPYSGAPPFAQYF | TGTGCCAGCAGTCCATATAGCGGGGCGCCCCCGTTTGCTCAGTACTTC
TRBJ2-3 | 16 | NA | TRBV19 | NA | CASSIGLLTVTDTQYF | TGTGCCAGTAGTATCGGACTCCTCACCGTCACAGATACGCAGTATTTT
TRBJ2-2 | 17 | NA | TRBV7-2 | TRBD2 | CASSLAPASGRIGELFF | TGTGCCAGCAGCTTAGCGCCAGCTAGCGGGAGAATCGGGGAGCTGTTTTTT
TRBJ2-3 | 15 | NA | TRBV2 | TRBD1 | CASSPLTGTTDTQYF | TGTGCCAGCAGCCCACTGACAGGGACCACAGATACGCAGTATTTT
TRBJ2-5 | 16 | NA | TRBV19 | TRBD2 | CASSIALAGGGETQYF | TGTGCCAGTAGTATTGCGCTAGCGGGAGGTGGGGAGACCCAGTACTTC
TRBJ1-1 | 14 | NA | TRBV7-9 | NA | CASSLQQINTEAFF | TGTGCCAGCAGCTTACAACAGATAAACACTGAAGCTTTCTTT
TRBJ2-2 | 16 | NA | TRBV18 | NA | CASSLGAMRDTGELFF | TGTGCCAGCTCGCTCGGAGCCATGCGAGACACCGGGGAGCTGTTTTTT
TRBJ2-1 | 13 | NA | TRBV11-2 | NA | CASSLTAYNEQFF | TGTGCCAGCAGCTTAACGGCCTACAATGAGCAGTTCTTC
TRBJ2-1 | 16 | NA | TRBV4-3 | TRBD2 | CASSQEASGSYNEQFF | TGCGCCAGCAGCCAAGAGGCTAGCGGCAGTTACAATGAGCAGTTCTTC
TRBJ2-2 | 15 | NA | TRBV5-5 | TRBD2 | CASSKREFRPGELFF | TGTGCCAGCAGCAAGCGGGAGTTTCGGCCCGGGGAGCTGTTTTTT
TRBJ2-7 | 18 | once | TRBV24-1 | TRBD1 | CATSDPGRQGDVDYEQYF | TGTGCCACCAGTGATCCCGGGAGACAGGGGGACGTCGACTACGAGCAGTACTTC
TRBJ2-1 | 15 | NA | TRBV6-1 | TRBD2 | CASSEPGLAYNEQFF | TGTGCCAGCAGTGAACCGGGACTAGCCTACAATGAGCAGTTCTTC
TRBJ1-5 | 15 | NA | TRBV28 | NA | CASSFARQGNQPQHF | TGTGCCAGCAGTTTCGCTCGACAGGGCAATCAGCCCCAGCATTTT
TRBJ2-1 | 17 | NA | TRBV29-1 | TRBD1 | CSVPYWTGVISYNEQFF | TGCAGCGTTCCCTACTGGACAGGGGTGATCTCCTACAATGAGCAGTTCTTC
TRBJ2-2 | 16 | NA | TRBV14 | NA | CASSQEGGENTGELFF | TGTGCCAGCAGCCAAGAAGGCGGGGAAAACACCGGGGAGCTGTTTTTT
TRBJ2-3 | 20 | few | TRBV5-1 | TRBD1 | CASSGGTGEFLFPSTDTQYF | TGCGCCAGCAGCGGGGGGACAGGGGAGTTCCTATTTCCTAGCACAGATACGCAGTATTTT
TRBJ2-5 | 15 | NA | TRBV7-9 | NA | CASSFGTPLLETQYF | TGTGCCAGCAGCTTCGGGACACCGCTCCTAGAGACCCAGTACTTC
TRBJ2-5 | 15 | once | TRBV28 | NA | CASSSNGQGQETQYF | TGTGCCAGCAGTTCCAACGGGCAGGGGCAGGAGACCCAGTACTTC
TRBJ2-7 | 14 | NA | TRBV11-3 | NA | CASSSRGETYEQYF | TGTGCCAGCAGCTCCCGGGGAGAGACCTACGAGCAGTACTTC
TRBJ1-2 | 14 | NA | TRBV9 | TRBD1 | CASSFTGTAYGYTF | TGTGCCAGCAGCTTCACCGGGACAGCGTATGGCTACACCTTC
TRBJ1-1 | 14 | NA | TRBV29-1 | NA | CSVVTAGRYTEAFF | TGCAGCGTTGTAACCGCGGGAAGGTACACTGAAGCTTTCTTT
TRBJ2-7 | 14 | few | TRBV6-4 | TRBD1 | CASSEGTGPFEQYF | TGTGCCAGCAGTGAAGGGACAGGACCTTTCGAGCAGTACTTC
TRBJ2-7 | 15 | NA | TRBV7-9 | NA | CASTTSLAGTYEQYF | TGTGCCAGCACCACGTCGTTGGCAGGTACCTACGAGCAGTACTTC
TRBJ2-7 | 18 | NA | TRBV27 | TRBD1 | CASRLRAPGQVTSYEQYF | TGTGCCAGCAGGCTTCGGGCACCGGGACAGGTGACCTCCTACGAGCAGTACTTC
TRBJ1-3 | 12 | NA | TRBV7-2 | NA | CASSFPGNTIYF | TGTGCCAGCAGCTTCCCGGGAAACACCATATATTTT
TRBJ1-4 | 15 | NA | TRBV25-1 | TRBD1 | CASSDPGQGGEKLFF | TGTGCCAGCAGTGACCCGGGACAGGGAGGTGAAAAACTGTTTTTT
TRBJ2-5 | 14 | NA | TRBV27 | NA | CASSLTGAGETQYF | TGTGCCAGCAGTTTAACTGGGGCGGGGGAGACCCAGTACTTC
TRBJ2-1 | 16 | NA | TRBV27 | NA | CASSSDSRPRDNEQFF | TGTGCCAGCAGTTCGGACAGCCGCCCCCGGGACAATGAGCAGTTCTTC
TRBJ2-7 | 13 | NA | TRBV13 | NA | CASSLNRNGEQYF | TGTGCCAGCAGCTTAAACAGAAATGGCGAGCAGTACTTC
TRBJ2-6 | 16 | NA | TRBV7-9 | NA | CASSLAQGSGANVLTF | TGTGCCAGCAGCTTAGCCCAGGGCTCTGGGGCCAACGTCCTGACTTTC
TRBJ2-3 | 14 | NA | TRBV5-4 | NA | CASSIRTSTDTQYF | TGTGCCAGCAGCATCCGGACTAGCACAGATACGCAGTATTTT
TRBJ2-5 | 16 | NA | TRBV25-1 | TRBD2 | CASSERTSGRLETQYF | TGTGCCAGCAGTGAACGGACTAGCGGGAGGCTGGAGACCCAGTACTTC
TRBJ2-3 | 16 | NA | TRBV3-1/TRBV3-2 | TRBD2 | CASSQDAGESTDTQYF | TGTGCCAGCAGCCAAGATGCGGGAGAGAGCACAGATACGCAGTATTTT
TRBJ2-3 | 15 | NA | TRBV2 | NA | CASSTGFSSTDTQYF | TGTGCCAGCAGTACAGGATTTTCTAGCACAGATACGCAGTATTTT
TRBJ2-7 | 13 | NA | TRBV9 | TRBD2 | CASSVGTRDEQYF | TGTGCCAGCAGCGTGGGGACTAGGGACGAGCAGTACTTC
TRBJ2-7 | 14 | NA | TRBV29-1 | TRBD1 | CSVKGTASSYEQYF | TGCAGCGTGAAGGGGACAGCGAGCTCCTACGAGCAGTACTTC
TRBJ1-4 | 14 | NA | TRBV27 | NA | CASSSTPRDEKLFF | TGTGCCAGCAGTTCGACACCGCGGGATGAAAAACTGTTTTTT
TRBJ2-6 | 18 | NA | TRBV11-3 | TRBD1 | CASSPWDSPSSGANVLTF | TGTGCCAGCAGCCCTTGGGACAGCCCGAGCTCTGGGGCCAACGTCCTGACTTTC
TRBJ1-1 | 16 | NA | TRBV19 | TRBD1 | CASSSSGDRGATEAFF | TGTGCCAGTAGTTCATCTGGGGACAGGGGGGCGACTGAAGCTTTCTTT